This T cell receptor (beta chain) was sequenced for a study of neurological immune-mediated disorders (dated by TCRdb to 2018 to 2020). Concerning the study at large: Using UMI-based sequencing, the study compared peripheral blood TCR-beta repertoires from patients with HTLV-I-associated myelopathy (HAM/TSP), patients with multiple sclerosis, and healthy controls. Longitudinal samples, technical triplicates and paired sorted CD4+ and CD8+ T-cell subsets, alongside PBMC samples, were included among the roughly 97 TCR-beta libraries. Longitudinal HAM/TSP and healthy donors had 3 time-points each (roughly 3-40 month intervals). Of the approximately 65 subjects in the cohort, around 14 were HAM/TSP patients, approximately 35 were multiple sclerosis patients, and around 20 were healthy controls.

What the research found in general, with its limitations: Across subjects, expanded clones never shared an identical CDR3 amino acid sequence, which suggests that the TCR-beta repertoires in every group were private. TCR clonal expansion was highest in HAM/TSP patients and lowest in MS patients, with MS patients falling below even healthy controls.

This clonotype has at least ten counts. Its antigen is not yet known. No much larger clone is present one base from it, and per-base qualities are unavailable. Taken with the paper, the label for time point translates to: longitudinal time-point 2. For unsorted PBMC libraries, 2 million PBMCs were used after storage in RNAlater at -80 degrees C until RNA extraction. Peripheral blood was subjected to Ficoll-Hypaque density gradient centrifugation to isolate PBMCs, which were then cryopreserved in liquid nitrogen. Trimming leaves V shorter by 6 bases and J shorter by 8 bases, with the junction holding 12 bases beyond the gene matches. CDR1 SGHRS and CDR2 YFSETQ were looked up in the germline V gene. The CDR3, cysteine through phenylalanine, is 14 amino acids long. The kept DNA is CDR3 alone, 42 bases in frame from the first base. To synthesize cDNA, template-switch 5'RACE was performed with a primer carrying a 10-nucleotide random unique molecular identifier so that each TCR transcript was tagged. Each sequencing run produced over 180 million TCR-beta sequences covering 15-18 subjects. The RNeasy kit was used to extract total RNA. Using the KAPA Real-time Library Amplification kit, TCR-beta VDJ regions were amplified with primers for the TCR constant region and the 5'RACE anchor. A first PCR added sample indexes and Illumina adaptors, and a second PCR then raised library yield. The roughly 650 bp TCR product was size-selected on a 2% E-gel SizeSelection system after Ampure bead purification. Library quality was checked on a Bioanalyzer, concentration was measured with Qubit, and libraries were quantified with the Kapa Library Quantification kit before pooling. Paired-end 2 x 150 bp sequencing of the libraries was performed on an Illumina HiSeq 2500. To increase sequence diversity, roughly 24-30% phiX was spiked into each library pool. Regarding the original processing steps: The quality-filtered reads were processed with the UMI-based MiGEC pipeline, whose error correction step removed more than 90% of the raw TCR sequences. VDJ genes were aligned to IMGT germline references, and clonotypes were defined by unique CDR3 amino acid sequence plus V-J genes. Clonal expansion, Shannon diversity, and CDR3 relatedness (CalcPairwiseDistances, ClusterSamples) were evaluated with VDJtools, and phylogenetic trees were built with CLCbio workbench. A clone was classed as expanded if it had 8 or more unique UMIs, a cutoff based on coefficient-of-variation modelling across technical triplicates. TCRdb cleaned the public reads at Q25 with fastp, built clones with MiXCR and kept in-frame beta chains. Records with the same CDR3 protein are collapsed into one entry carrying the most frequent genes and DNA. TCRdb's processing, not the study's, gives the V and J calls here. The sample data list 81,000 or so distinct CDR3 sequences, and approximately 13% of these were observed just once. The ten largest clones add up to under 6% of the sample.

In this chain, TRBV5-1 is recombined with TRBJ1-2; the junction holds 8 bases that match TRBD1. This clonotype was obtained from a female donor with HTLV-1-associated myelopathy (HAM/TSP). Sequencing was done on a sample of PBMCs. Here is the DNA: TGCGCCAGCACCTCTTCGGACAGGGTGGGCGGCTACACCTTC. Translated, this gives CASTSSDRVGGYTF. The variable domain in full, with residues beyond the CDR3 obtained from the reference TRBV5-1 and TRBJ1-2 genes, is KAGVTQTPRYLIKTRGQQVTLSCSPISGHRSVSWYQQTPGQGLQFLFEYFSETQRNKGNFPGRFSGRQFSNSRSEMNVSTLELGDSALYLCASTSSDRVGGYTFGSGTRLTVV.